The 13 T cell receptor beta chains below were found in one sample sequenced in a study of T cells after yellow fever vaccination. TCRdb re-called the 5' RACE reads with MiXCR, one entry per CDR3 protein. This sample has about 73,000 distinct CDR3 sequences; 7.7% occur once, and the top ten carry 41%. Here the sequenced sample was CD8+ T cells sorted from PBMCs, taken on the day of the yellow fever booster vaccination. The receptors here all came from a young man who received the YFV17D yellow fever vaccine.

This clonotype was found a few times. The CDR3 reads CASSISYNEQFF. The DNA of the CDR3 is TGTGCCAGTAGTATTTCCTACAATGAGCAGTTCTTC. The V gene is TRBV19, the J gene TRBJ2-1; D unresolved. V lost 3 bases, J lost 1 base, and 1 base lay in between. CDR1 LNHDA and CDR2 SQIVND come from the germline V gene (reference sequence). The CDR3 runs 12 residues.

In this sample, this clonotype turned up many times. The chain recombines TRBV7-9 with TRBJ2-7; 8 bases align to TRBD1. Looked up from germline, CDR1 is SEHNR and CDR2 is FQNEAQ (reference sequence). The trim removed 2 bases at V and 3 bases at J, leaving 6 bases unmatched. This CDR3 has 15 residues. CDR3 amino acids: CASSLPGTGLYEQYF. The CDR3 DNA reads as TGTGCCAGCAGCTTACCCGGGACAGGACTCTACGAGCAGTACTTC. Supplemented by reference TRBV7-9 and TRBJ2-7, the full variable domain reads DTGVSQNPRHKITKRGQNVTFRCDPISEHNRLYWYRQTLGQGPEFLTYFQNEAQLEKSRLLSDRFSAERPKGSFSTLEIQRTEQGDSAMYLCASSLPGTGLYEQYFGPGTRLTVT.

This clonotype has only a few counts. V usage is TRBV7-9 and J usage is TRBJ2-2, with 7 nucleotides matching TRBD1. This CDR3 is 16 amino acids long. Germline values: CDR1 SEHNR, CDR2 FQNEAQ (reference sequence). J was trimmed by 3 bases and V by 5 bases; bases with no gene match: 9. The CDR3 is CASSNDRDVYTGELFF. The CDR3 DNA follows: TGTGCCAGCAGCAACGACAGGGATGTTTACACCGGGGAGCTGTTTTTT. The entire variable domain, with the rest obtained from reference TRBV7-9 and TRBJ2-2, is as follows: DTGVSQNPRHKITKRGQNVTFRCDPISEHNRLYWYRQTLGQGPEFLTYFQNEAQLEKSRLLSDRFSAERPKGSFSTLEIQRTEQGDSAMYLCASSNDRDVYTGELFFGEGSRLTVL.

This clonotype has more than one count but fewer than ten. The chain combines TRBV5-1 with TRBJ2-5, with TRBD2 identical over 7 bases. This CDR3 has 19 residues. Germline V gene sequence: CDR1 SGHRS, CDR2 YFSETQ. Losses at the gene ends were 2 bases for V and 3 bases for J; bases not matched to a gene: 19. DNA of the CDR3: TGCGCCAGCAGCTTTTGGGGGTCTTTGGCGGGAGTTTCGAAAGAGACCCAGTACTTC. Translated: CASSFWGSLAGVSKETQYF.

With respect to this clonotype: One end of the junction fails to match germline, which may point to a read error. The rearrangement uses TRBV29-1 and TRBJ1-2; no clear D gene. This CDR3 has 13 residues. The germline V gene encodes CDR1 SQVTM and CDR2 ANQGSEA. CDR3 in amino acids: CSVGSTTKYGYTF. The DNA of the CDR3 is TGCAGCGTGGGGAGTACAACTAAGTATGGCTACACCTTC.

The chain carries TRBV2 and TRBJ2-3; maybe TRBD2 (6 bases). Germline V lookup: CDR1 SNHLY, CDR2 FYNNEI. V was pared by 6 bases and J by 4 bases, with 14 bases between. The CDR3 totals 14 residues. The CDR3 reads CASSDPGEADTQYF. The CDR3 bases are TGTGCCAGCAGCGACCCCGGGGAGGCAGATACGCAGTATTTT.

This clonotype was counted ten times or more. The chain combines TRBV10-2 with TRBJ1-1; D gene uncertain. Trimming left V 7 bases short and J 1 base short, with 10 bases between. CDR3 length equals 13 residues. The V gene's germline CDR1 is WSHSY and CDR2 SAAADI. CDR3 nucleotide sequence: TGCGCCAGCACTGAACCCGGGAACACTGAAGCTTTCTTT. Amino acids: CASTEPGNTEAFF.

This clonotype was observed at least ten times. The V call is TRBV6-5, the J call TRBJ2-1; D perhaps matches TRBD1 (5 bases). This CDR3 contains 17 residues. Trimming removed 0 bases from V and 3 bases from J, with 15 bases in between. Per the germline V gene, CDR1 is MNHEY and CDR2 is SVGAGI. The CDR3 loop reads CASSYSMLSDNYNEQFF. The CDR3 nucleotides read TGTGCCAGCAGTTACTCGATGCTTTCGGACAACTACAATGAGCAGTTCTTC.

The chain joins TRBV4-3 to TRBJ1-5; 10 nucleotides line up with TRBD1. CDR1 is LGHNA and CDR2 is YSLEER in the germline V gene. This CDR3 region has 15 residues. V gave up 4 bases and J gave up 5 bases; unmatched junction bases: 5. The CDR3 here is CASSRGTGVDQPQHF. CDR3 DNA: TGCGCCAGCAGCCGGGGGACAGGGGTAGATCAGCCCCAGCATTTT.

This clonotype showed up just a few times. The genes are TRBV11-2 and TRBJ1-1; a weak D match, TRBD1 (5 bases). The germline CDR1 and CDR2 sequences are SGHAT and FQNNGV. The CDR3 spans 13 residues. Trimming shortened V by 3 bases and J by 11 bases, and 16 bases separated the two germline ends. CDR3 in DNA: TGTGCCAGCAGCTTTGGGGCAGGTTTTGGGGCTTTCTTT. It encodes CASSFGAGFGAFF.

This clonotype was counted ten times or more. The chain carries TRBV6-2 or TRBV6-3 and TRBJ2-1; the match to TRBD2 covers 7 bases. The CDR3 runs to 14 residues. Germline V gene lookup returns CDR1 MNHEY and CDR2 SVGEGT. The trim removed 7 bases at V and 4 bases at J, leaving 7 bases unmatched. DNA of the CDR3: TGTGCCAGCACCGCGGGAGCCCTGTACAATGAGCAGTTCTTC. Amino acid sequence: CASTAGALYNEQFF.

The chain carries TRBV7-2 and TRBJ2-1, with D uncertain. The CDR3 sequence is 12 residues long. Between the trimmed V and J ends, which lost 5 bases and 6 bases, there was a span of 8 bases. Per the germline V gene, CDR1 is SGHTA and CDR2 is FQGNSA. DNA of the CDR3: TGTGCCAGCAGCACCCCCTCCAATGAGCAGTTCTTC. Translating it yields CASSTPSNEQFF.

This clonotype appeared many times. This sequence joins TRBV12-3 or TRBV12-4 and TRBJ2-7; D uncertain. The CDR3 is made up of 13 amino acids. V gave up 3 bases and J gave up 2 bases, with 8 bases separating them. The CDR3 protein is CASSFPDTYEQYF. The CDR3 DNA reads as TGTGCCAGCAGTTTCCCCGACACCTACGAGCAGTACTTC.